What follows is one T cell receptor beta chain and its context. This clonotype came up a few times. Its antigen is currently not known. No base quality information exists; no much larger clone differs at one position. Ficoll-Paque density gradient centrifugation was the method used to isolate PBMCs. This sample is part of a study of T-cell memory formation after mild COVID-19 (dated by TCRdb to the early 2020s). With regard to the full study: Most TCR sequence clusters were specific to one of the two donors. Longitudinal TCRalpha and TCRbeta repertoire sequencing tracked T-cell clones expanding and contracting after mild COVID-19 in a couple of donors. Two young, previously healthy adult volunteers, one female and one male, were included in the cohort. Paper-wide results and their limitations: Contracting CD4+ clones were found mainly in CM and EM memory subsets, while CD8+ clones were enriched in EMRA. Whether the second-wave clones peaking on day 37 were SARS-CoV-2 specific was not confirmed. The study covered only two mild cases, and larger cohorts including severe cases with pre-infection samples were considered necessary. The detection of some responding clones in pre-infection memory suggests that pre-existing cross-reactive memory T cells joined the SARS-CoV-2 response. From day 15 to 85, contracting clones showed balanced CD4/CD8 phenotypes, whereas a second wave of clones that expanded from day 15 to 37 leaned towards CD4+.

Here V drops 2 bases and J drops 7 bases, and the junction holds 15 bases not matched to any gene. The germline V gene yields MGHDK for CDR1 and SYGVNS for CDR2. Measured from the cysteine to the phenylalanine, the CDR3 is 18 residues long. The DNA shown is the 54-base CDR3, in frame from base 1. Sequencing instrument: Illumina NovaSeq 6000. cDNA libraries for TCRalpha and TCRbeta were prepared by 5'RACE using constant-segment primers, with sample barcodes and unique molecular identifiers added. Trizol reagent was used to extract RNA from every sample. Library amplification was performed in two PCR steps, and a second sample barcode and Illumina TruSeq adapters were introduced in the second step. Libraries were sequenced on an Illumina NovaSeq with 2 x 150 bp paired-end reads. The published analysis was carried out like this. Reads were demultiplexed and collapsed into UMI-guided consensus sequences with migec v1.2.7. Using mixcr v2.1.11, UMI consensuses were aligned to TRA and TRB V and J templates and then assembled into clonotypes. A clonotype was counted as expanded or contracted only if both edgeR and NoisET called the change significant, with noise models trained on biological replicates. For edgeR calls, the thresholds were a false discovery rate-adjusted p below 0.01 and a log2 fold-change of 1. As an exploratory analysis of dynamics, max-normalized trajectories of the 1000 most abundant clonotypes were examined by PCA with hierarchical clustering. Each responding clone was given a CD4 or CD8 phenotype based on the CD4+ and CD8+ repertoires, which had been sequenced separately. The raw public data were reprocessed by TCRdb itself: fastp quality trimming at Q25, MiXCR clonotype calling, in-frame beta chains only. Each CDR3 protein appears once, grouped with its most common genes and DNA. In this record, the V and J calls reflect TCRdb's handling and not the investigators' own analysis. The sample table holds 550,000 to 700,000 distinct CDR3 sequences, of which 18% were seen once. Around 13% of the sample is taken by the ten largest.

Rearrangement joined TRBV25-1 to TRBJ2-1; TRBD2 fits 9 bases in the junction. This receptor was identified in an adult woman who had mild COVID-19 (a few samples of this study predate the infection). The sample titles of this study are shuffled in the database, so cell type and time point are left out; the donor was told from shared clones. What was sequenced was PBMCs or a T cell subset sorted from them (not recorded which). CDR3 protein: CASSEDVIQRGARNEQFF. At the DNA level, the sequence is TGTGCCAGCAGTGAAGATGTAATCCAGCGGGGGGCTCGGAATGAGCAGTTCTTC.